Each of the 9 T cell receptor beta chains below was sequenced from the same sample in a study of T-cell reconstitution after alpha-beta-depleted transplantation in children. A TCRbeta library incorporating unique molecular identifiers was prepared. TCRdb processed the PCR reads anew with MiXCR; each CDR3 protein has one entry. The data hold hundreds of thousands of distinct CDR3 sequences, with 13% observed a single time. The material was PBMCs, mostly from graft donor cells, obtained 360 days after TCRalphabeta/CD19-depleted stem cell transplant. The receptor set was obtained from a male patient younger than 18 who had a stem cell transplant for acute myeloid leukemia, so the T cells may come from the graft donor.

The rearrangement uses TRBV29-1 and TRBJ1-1; no clear D. Trimming took 0 bases from V and 0 from J, leaving 5 bases between them. The germline CDR1 and CDR2 sequences are SQVTM and ANQGSEA. This CDR3 has 13 residues. The CDR3: CSVEDRLNTEAFF. Here the CDR3 DNA reads TGCAGCGTTGAAGACCGCCTGAACACTGAAGCTTTCTTT.

The chain has TRBV5-1 and TRBJ2-1; D call uncertain. The CDR3 spans 15 residues. Germline V CDR1 and CDR2: SGHRS, YFSETQ. With 1 base removed from V and 7 bases from J, the gap between germline ends came to 15 bases. This CDR3 is CASSLQIGISNEQFF. For the CDR3, the DNA is TGCGCCAGCAGCTTGCAGATTGGGATATCTAATGAGCAGTTCTTC.

At least ten counts were recorded for this clonotype. This sequence joins TRBV29-1 and TRBJ2-1, with D maybe TRBD2 (6 bases). With 0 bases removed from V and 3 bases from J, the gap between germline ends came to 9 bases. The CDR3 length is 14 residues. CDR1 is SQVTM, CDR2 ANQGSEA, per germline. In DNA form, the CDR3 reads TGCAGCGTTGAAGATCTTAGCGGCTACAATGAGCAGTTCTTC. Its translation is CSVEDLSGYNEQFF.

This clonotype was counted between two and nine times. This rearrangement joins TRBV19 to TRBJ2-1; 9 bases map to TRBD2. The CDR3 is made up of 16 amino acids. Germline CDR1 reads LNHDA; CDR2 reads SQIVND (reference sequence). V was pared by 4 bases and J by 0 bases, with 4 bases of the junction left unmatched. The CDR3 sequence: CASSTRLAASYNEQFF. The CDR3 nucleotides are TGTGCCAGTAGTACCAGACTAGCGGCCTCCTACAATGAGCAGTTCTTC.

This clonotype was counted at least ten times. V gene TRBV21-1 combines with J gene TRBJ2-1. TRBV21-1 counts as a pseudogene. The CDR3 length is 16 residues. CDR3 in DNA: TGTGCCAGCAGCAAAAGGCTGACTAGCCCTTACAATGAGCAGTTCTTC. This codes for CASSKRLTSPYNEQFF.

The rearrangement uses TRBV7-6 and TRBJ2-2, with D maybe TRBD2 (5 bases). This CDR3 spans 15 amino acids. V shed 1 base and J shed 4 bases, with 10 bases lying between them. CDR1 SGHVS and CDR2 FNYEAQ come from the germline V gene. DNA of the CDR3: TGTGCCAGCAGCTTAGGGGCTAGCCCCACCGGGGAGCTGTTTTTT. Its translation: CASSLGASPTGELFF.

The chain couples TRBV7-3 to TRBJ1-1; D not resolved. CDR3 length: 13 residues. Trimming stripped 0 bases from V and 6 bases from J, with 8 bases between. Germline loops: CDR1 SGHTA, CDR2 FQGTGA. The CDR3 DNA is TGTGCCAGCAGCTTAACGGGTTTCGCTGAAGCTTTCTTT. Translation gives CASSLTGFAEAFF. Full variable domain (outside the CDR3, taken from reference TRBV7-3 and TRBJ1-1): GAGVSQTPSNKVTEKGKYVELRCDPISGHTALYWYRQSLGQGPEFLIYFQGTGAADDSGLPNDRFFAVRPEGSVSTLKIQRTERGDSAVYLCASSLTGFAEAFFGQGTRLTVV.

A few counts support this clonotype. The rearrangement joins TRBV20-1 to TRBJ2-7; D is possibly TRBD1 or TRBD2 (7 bases each). The V end lost 3 bases, the J end lost 4 bases, and 25 bases lay between the germline ends. CDR1 DFQATT and CDR2 SNEGSKA come from the germline V gene (reference sequence). The CDR3 totals 17 residues. CDR3 amino acids: CSARSIYFRQGGYEQYF. The CDR3 nucleotides are TGCAGTGCTAGGAGTATTTATTTCAGACAGGGAGGGTACGAGCAGTACTTC.

This clonotype was seen ten or more times. The V gene is TRBV19, the J gene TRBJ2-5; TRBD1 might be the D (6 bases). The CDR3 spans 14 residues. CDR1 is LNHDA, CDR2 SQIVND, per germline (reference sequence). Trimming shortened V by 5 bases and J by 0 bases, and 10 bases separated the two germline ends. The CDR3 region is CASSARTDQETQYF. The CDR3 bases are TGTGCCAGTAGTGCCCGGACAGACCAAGAGACCCAGTACTTC. Together with reference TRBV19 and TRBJ2-5, the CDR3 gives the full variable domain: DGGITQSPKYLFRKEGQNVTLSCEQNLNHDAMYWYRQDPGQGLRLIYYSQIVNDFQKGDIAEGYSVSREKKESFPLTVTSAQKNPTAFYLCASSARTDQETQYFGPGTRLLVL.